The entry below gives a single T cell receptor beta chain sequence along with its context. No antigen is known for it. V gave up 0 bases and J gave up 10 bases, with 12 bases separating them. The CDR3 totals 13 residues. Germline lookup yields CDR1 MNHEY and CDR2 SVGAGI. This sample is drawn from a study of PD-1 blockade in classical Hodgkin lymphoma. Study-wide points: With CD4+ cells, TCR diversity rose significantly by C4D1, but not with CD8+ cells. Lower baseline TCR diversity was reported for newly diagnosed patients than for healthy donors. Baseline diversity was lower in partial responders and progressors than complete responders.

The protocol was immunoSEQ multiplex PCR, while the TCRdb copy is restricted to in-frame clones and leaves out a portion. Of around 30,000 clones listed, around 71% are singletons. Every patient relapsed after autologous stem cell transplantation, and brentuximab vedotin exposure varied. The rearrangement uses TRBV6-5 and TRBJ1-2; no clear D gene. The starting material was peripheral blood mononuclear cells (PBMCs), obtained before the second cycle of nivolumab. The TCR was taken from a human donor with classical Hodgkin lymphoma. CDR3 nucleotide sequence: TGTGCCAGCAGTTACTCGAGCTCTCGCGACTACACCTTC. Residues: CASSYSSSRDYTF.